This T cell receptor beta chain was sequenced during a study of blood T cell repertoires in COVID-19. Libraries were prepared by immunoSEQ multiplex PCR; TCRdb keeps only in-frame clonotypes and omits some of them. The table records approximately 80,000 clones, around 89% of them present only once. Trimming cost V 2 bases and J 11 bases, with 22 bases left between them. Germline values: CDR1 LNHDA, CDR2 SQIVND (reference sequence). The CDR3 runs 16 residues. V is TRBV19 and J is TRBJ1-5, with TRBD1 as a possible D gene (6 bases). The source of this sequence is an elderly woman with acute or convalescent COVID-19. Sequenced sample: peripheral blood. The CDR3 sequence is CASSILRRQGSLAQHF. CDR3 in DNA: TGTGCCAGTAGTATATTGAGACGGCAGGGGAGTTTGGCCCAGCATTTT.